This paragraph covers one T cell receptor (beta chain) sequence. Its antigen is not yet known. Nothing much larger sits one base from this clone, and base qualities are not available. The CDR3 has 19 amino acids, counting the end cysteine and phenylalanine. The only DNA kept is the CDR3, 57 bases in frame from the first base. V loses 3 bases, J loses 0 bases, and the germline ends lie 22 bases apart. Per the germline V gene, SGHAT is the CDR1 and FQNNGV is the CDR2. The sample was run on a 454 GS FLX Titanium. A previously published linear amplification protocol was used to build the TCR libraries, starting from about 0.55 ug of total RNA. Sequencing was performed on the Roche/454 Genome Sequencer with Titanium chemistry. On the study's bioinformatics: A total of 65,000 to 100,000 rearranged TCR alpha transcripts were sequenced from several of the healthy donors. Duplicate transcripts were removed, and unique TCR clonotypes were defined by the CDR3 junction according to IMGT nomenclature. Using logistic regression in R 2.13.0, the researchers modeled CD4 versus CD8 status as a function of V and J genes, with an adjustment for donor effects and a Bonferroni correction for multiple testing. TCRdb reworked the public reads: Q25 trimming with fastp, MiXCR clone assembly, productive beta chains retained. All rows with the same CDR3 protein become a single entry with the most common DNA and genes. Here the V and J calls rest on TCRdb's processing, not on the authors' analysis. The sample table shows roughly 200,000 distinct CDR3 sequences, and over 60% are seen once. The top ten clones comprise 2.3% of the sample.

This entry is derived from a study of healthy donors' naive CD4 and CD8 T cells (dated by TCRdb to the mid-2010s). Context from the whole study: Donors were selected to cover three age groups (20-25, 40-50 and 60-70 years, roughly 6 each), with a mean age of approximately 44, and half of the donors were female. For TCR alpha, a new primer set was designed to cover all functional IMGT alpha gene variants, and the remainder of the protocol was kept the same as the beta-chain workflow. To examine how TCR variation is linked to lineage commitment, the study sequenced rearranged TCR alpha and beta chains from naive CD4+ and CD8+ T cells. Peripheral blood mononuclear cells were collected from 20 or so healthy, unrelated individuals. Donors were HLA-typed by sequencing at HLA-A, -B, -C, -DRB1, -DQB1 and -DPB1 using the SBTexcellerator protocol, an ABI3130xl analyzer and SBTengine software.

Cells with a CD4+CD8-CD45RO-CD45RA+ profile were isolated by FACS and defined as naive CD4+ T cells, and those with a CD8+CD4-CD45RA+CD27bright profile were defined as naive CD8+ T cells. The antibodies used for sorting targeted CD4 (RPA-T4), CD8 (SK1), CD27 (O323), CD45RA (HI100) and CD45RO (UCHL1). Overall study results and their limits: In both chains, CD4+ lineage was associated with a positively charged CDR3, and CD8+ lineage was associated with a negatively charged CDR3. Taken together, V genes, J genes and CDR3 charge appeared to account for roughly an eighth of the variance in CD4/CD8 propensity, mostly acting in an additive way. The study did not directly address possible repertoire bias arising from homeostatic proliferation of naive T cells. Because alpha and beta chains were sequenced in bulk and could not be paired, the effects of the two chains in combination were not assessed. Naive CD4+ and CD8+ cells reportedly showed biased usage of most V and J gene segments, and this bias was consistent across donors and independent of HLA genotype.

The clonotype comes from a pool of human donors in good health; the sample pools cells from several healthy donors. This chain joins TRBV11-2 to TRBJ2-3; the D element might be TRBD1 or TRBD2, as each aligns at 5 bases. The material sequenced was naive CD4+ and CD8+ T cells sorted from blood, pooled from several donors. The cell subset or site label here, explained by the study, means: FACS-sorted naive CD4+ (CD45RO-CD45RA+) and naive CD8+ (CD45RA+CD27bright) T cells. The CDR3: CASSLFVGGLGVSTDTQYF. The DNA is TGTGCCAGCAGCTTGTTCGTTGGAGGCCTAGGGGTGAGCACAGATACGCAGTATTTT. The reference TRBV11-2 and TRBJ2-3 proteins fill in what lies around the CDR3, so the full variable domain reads EAGVAQSPRYKIIEKRQSVAFWCNPISGHATLYWYQQILGQGPKLLIQFQNNGVVDDSQLPKDRFSAERLKGVDSTLKIQPAKLEDSAVYLCASSLFVGGLGVSTDTQYFGPGTRLTVL.